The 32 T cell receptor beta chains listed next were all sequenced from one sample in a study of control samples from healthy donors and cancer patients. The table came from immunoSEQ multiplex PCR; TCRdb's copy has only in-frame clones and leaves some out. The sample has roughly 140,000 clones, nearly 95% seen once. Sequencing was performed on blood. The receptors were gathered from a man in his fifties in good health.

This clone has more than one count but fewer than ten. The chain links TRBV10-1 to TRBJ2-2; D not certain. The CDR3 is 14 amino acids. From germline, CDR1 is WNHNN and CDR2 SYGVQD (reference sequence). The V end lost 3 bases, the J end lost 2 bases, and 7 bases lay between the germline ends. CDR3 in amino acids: CASSDQSNTGELFF. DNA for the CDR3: TGCGCCAGCAGTGACCAATCTAACACCGGGGAGCTGTTTTTT.

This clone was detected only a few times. As DNA, the CDR3 is TGTGCCAGCAGTTTATCGAAGGACGGGGCTAATGAAAAACTGTTTTTT. Protein: CASSLSKDGANEKLFF. This chain links TRBV27 with TRBJ1-4; D is undetermined. The germline CDR1 and CDR2 sequences are MNHEY and SMNVEV (reference sequence). This CDR3 is 16 amino acids long. Trimming removed 0 bases from V and 3 bases from J, with 11 bases in between.

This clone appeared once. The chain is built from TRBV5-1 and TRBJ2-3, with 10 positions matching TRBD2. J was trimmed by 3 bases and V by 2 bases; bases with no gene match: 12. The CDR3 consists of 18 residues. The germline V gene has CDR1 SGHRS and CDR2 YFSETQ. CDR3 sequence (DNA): TGCGCCAGCAGCTTCTATCCTAGCGGGAGTCAGTTGACAGATACGCAGTATTTT. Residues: CASSFYPSGSQLTDTQYF.

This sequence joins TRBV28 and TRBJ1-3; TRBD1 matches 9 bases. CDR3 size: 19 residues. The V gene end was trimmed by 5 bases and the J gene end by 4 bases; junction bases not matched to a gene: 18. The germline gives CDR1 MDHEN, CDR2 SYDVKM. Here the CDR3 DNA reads TGTGCCAGCAGTACCCGCCGGGACAGGGAGATCCGCCGCGGAAACACCATATATTTT. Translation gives CASSTRRDREIRRGNTIYF.

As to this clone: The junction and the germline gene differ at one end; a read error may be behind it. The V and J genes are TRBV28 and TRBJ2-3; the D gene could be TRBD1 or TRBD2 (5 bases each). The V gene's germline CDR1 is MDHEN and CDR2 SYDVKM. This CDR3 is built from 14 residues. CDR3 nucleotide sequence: TGTGCCAGCAGGGTCCCGGGACCTCGGAAAAATGACATTTTT. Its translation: CASRVPGPRKNDIF.

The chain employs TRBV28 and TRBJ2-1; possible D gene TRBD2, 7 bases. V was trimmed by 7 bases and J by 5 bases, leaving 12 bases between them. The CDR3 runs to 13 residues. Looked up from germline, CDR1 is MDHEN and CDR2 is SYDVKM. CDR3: CASKGGGHNEQFF. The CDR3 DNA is TGTGCCAGCAAGGGAGGGGGTCACAATGAGCAGTTCTTC.

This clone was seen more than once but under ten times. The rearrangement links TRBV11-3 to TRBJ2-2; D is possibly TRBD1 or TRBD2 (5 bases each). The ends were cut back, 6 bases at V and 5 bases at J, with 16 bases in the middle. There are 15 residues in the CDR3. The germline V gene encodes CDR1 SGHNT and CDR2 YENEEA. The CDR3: CASSEDEGWTGELFF. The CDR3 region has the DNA TGTGCCAGCAGTGAGGATGAGGGGTGGACCGGGGAGCTGTTTTTT.

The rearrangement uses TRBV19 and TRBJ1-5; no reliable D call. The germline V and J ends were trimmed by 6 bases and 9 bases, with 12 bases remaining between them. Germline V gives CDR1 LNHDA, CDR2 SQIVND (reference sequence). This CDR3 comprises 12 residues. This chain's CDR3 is CASRDGSAPQHF. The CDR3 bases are TGTGCCAGTAGGGACGGGAGCGCGCCCCAGCATTTT.

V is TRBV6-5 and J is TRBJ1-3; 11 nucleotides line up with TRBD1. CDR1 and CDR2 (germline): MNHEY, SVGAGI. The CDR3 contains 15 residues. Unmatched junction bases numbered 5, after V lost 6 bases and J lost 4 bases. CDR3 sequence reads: CASRGTGGSGNTIYF. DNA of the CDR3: TGTGCCAGCAGGGGGACAGGGGGTAGCGGAAACACCATATATTTT.

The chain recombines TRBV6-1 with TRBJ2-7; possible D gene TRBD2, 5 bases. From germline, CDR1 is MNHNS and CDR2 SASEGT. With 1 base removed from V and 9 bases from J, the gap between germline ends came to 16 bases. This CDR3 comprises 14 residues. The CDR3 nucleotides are TGTGCCAGCAGTGAAGGAGGTGGGTCCCGGGGGCAGTACTTC. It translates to CASSEGGGSRGQYF.

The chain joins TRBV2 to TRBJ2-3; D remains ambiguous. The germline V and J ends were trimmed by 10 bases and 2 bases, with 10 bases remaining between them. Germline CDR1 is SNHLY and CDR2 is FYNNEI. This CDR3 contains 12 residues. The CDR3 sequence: CATRSVTDTQYF. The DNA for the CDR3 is TGTGCCACACGGAGCGTCACAGATACGCAGTATTTT.

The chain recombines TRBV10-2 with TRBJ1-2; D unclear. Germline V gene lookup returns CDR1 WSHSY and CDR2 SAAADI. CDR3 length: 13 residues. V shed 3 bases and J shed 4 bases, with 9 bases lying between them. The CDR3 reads CASSDDGGYGYTF. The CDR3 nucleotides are TGCGCCAGCAGTGATGACGGAGGCTATGGCTACACCTTC.

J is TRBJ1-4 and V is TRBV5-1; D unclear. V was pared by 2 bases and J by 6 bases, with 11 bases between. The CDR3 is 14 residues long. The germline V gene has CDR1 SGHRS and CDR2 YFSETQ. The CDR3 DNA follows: TGCGCCAGCAGCTTACATGGGGTTGATGAAAAACTGTTTTTT. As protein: CASSLHGVDEKLFF. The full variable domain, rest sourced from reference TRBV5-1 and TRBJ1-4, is KAGVTQTPRYLIKTRGQQVTLSCSPISGHRSVSWYQQTPGQGLQFLFEYFSETQRNKGNFPGRFSGRQFSNSRSEMNVSTLELGDSALYLCASSLHGVDEKLFFGSGTQLSVL.

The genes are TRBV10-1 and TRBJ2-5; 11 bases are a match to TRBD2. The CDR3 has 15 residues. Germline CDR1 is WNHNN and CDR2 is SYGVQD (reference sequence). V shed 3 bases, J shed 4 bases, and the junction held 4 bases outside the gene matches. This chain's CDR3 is CASSDRTSGSETQYF. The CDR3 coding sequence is TGCGCCAGCAGTGACAGGACTAGCGGGTCAGAGACCCAGTACTTC.

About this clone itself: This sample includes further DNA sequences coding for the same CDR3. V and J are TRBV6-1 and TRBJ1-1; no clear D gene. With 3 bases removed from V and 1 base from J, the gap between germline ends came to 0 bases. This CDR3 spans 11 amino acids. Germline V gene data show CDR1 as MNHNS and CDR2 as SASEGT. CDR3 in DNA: TGTGCCAGCAGTGAGAACACTGAAGCTTTCTTT. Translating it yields CASSENTEAFF.

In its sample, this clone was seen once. The CDR3 spells CASSQVPDQGRAEAFF. The DNA for the CDR3 is TGTGCCAGCAGCCAAGTCCCCGATCAGGGGAGGGCTGAAGCTTTCTTT. This chain joins TRBV4-2 and TRBJ1-1; maybe TRBD1 (6 bases). Trimming pared 1 base from V and 6 bases from J, leaving 18 bases between. The germline V gene encodes CDR1 LGHNA and CDR2 YNFKEQ. The length of the CDR3 is 16 residues.

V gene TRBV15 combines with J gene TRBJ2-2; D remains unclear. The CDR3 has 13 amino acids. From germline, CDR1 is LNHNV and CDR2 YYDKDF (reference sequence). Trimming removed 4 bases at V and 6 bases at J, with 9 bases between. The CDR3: CATSNRMAGELFF. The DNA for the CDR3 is TGTGCCACCAGCAATCGCATGGCCGGGGAGCTGTTTTTT.

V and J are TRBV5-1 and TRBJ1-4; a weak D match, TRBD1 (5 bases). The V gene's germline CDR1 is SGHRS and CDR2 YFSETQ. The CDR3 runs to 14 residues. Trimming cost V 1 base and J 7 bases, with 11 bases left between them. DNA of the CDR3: TGCGCCAGCAGCTTGTGGGGTACAGGTGAAAAACTGTTTTTT. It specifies CASSLWGTGEKLFF.

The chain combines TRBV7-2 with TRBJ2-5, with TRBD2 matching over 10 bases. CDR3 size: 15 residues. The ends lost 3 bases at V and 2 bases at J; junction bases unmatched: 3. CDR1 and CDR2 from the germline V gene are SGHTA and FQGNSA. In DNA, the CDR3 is TGTGCCAGCAGCTTTAGCGGGAGGTCACAAGAGACCCAGTACTTC. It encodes CASSFSGRSQETQYF.

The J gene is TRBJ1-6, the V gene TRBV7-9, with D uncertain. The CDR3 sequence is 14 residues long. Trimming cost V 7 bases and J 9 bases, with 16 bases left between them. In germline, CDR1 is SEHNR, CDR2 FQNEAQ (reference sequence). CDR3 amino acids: CASTTDMSGSPLHF. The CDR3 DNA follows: TGTGCCAGCACTACCGACATGAGTGGTTCACCCCTCCACTTT.

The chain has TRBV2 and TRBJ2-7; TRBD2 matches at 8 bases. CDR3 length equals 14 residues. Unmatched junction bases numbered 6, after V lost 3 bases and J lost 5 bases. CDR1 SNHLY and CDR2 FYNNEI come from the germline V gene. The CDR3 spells CASSEEAGVNEQYF. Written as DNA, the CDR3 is TGTGCCAGCAGTGAGGAAGCGGGAGTCAACGAGCAGTACTTC.

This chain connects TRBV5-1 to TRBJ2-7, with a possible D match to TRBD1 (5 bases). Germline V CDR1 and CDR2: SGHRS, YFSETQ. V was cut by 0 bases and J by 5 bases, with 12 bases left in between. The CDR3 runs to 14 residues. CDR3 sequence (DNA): TGCGCCAGCAGCTTGGCCCCTACAGGTGACGAGCAGTACTTC. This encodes CASSLAPTGDEQYF.

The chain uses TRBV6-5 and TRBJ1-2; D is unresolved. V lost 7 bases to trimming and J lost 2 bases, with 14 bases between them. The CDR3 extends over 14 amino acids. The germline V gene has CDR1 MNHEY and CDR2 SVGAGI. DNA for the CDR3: TGTGCCAGCACCTACTCGTTCGGGAACTATGGCTACACCTTC. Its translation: CASTYSFGNYGYTF.

The CDR3 DNA is TGTGCCAGCAGTGACTCGGGACTCATAAACGAGCAGTACTTC. It yields the protein CASSDSGLINEQYF. The V call is TRBV2, the J call TRBJ2-7; TRBD2 might be the D (6 bases). Germline V CDR1 and CDR2: SNHLY, FYNNEI. V was cut by 3 bases and J by 5 bases, with 14 bases left in between. The CDR3 length is 14 residues. Using reference TRBV2 and TRBJ2-7 for the parts outside the CDR3, the full variable domain is EPEVTQTPSHQVTQMGQEVILRCVPISNHLYFYWYRQILGQKVEFLVSFYNNEISEKSEIFDDQFSVERPDGSNFTLKIRSTKLEDSAMYFCASSDSGLINEQYFGPGTRLTVT.

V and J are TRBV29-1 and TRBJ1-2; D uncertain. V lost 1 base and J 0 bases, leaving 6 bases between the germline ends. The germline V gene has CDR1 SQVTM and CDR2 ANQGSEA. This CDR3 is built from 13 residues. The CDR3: CSVEGSANYGYTF. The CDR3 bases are TGCAGCGTTGAAGGGTCGGCTAACTATGGCTACACCTTC.

The CDR3 region has the DNA TGTGCCAGCAGTGATGGGGGGCAGGTCAATCAGCCCCAGCATTTT. Its protein product is CASSDGGQVNQPQHF. V usage is TRBV2 and J usage is TRBJ1-5; D possibly corresponds to TRBD1 (6 bases). The length of the CDR3 is 15 residues. With 3 bases removed from V and 3 bases from J, the gap between germline ends came to 12 bases. The germline CDR1 and CDR2 sequences are SNHLY and FYNNEI. The entire variable domain, with the rest obtained from reference TRBV2 and TRBJ1-5, is as follows: EPEVTQTPSHQVTQMGQEVILRCVPISNHLYFYWYRQILGQKVEFLVSFYNNEISEKSEIFDDQFSVERPDGSNFTLKIRSTKLEDSAMYFCASSDGGQVNQPQHFGDGTRLSIL.

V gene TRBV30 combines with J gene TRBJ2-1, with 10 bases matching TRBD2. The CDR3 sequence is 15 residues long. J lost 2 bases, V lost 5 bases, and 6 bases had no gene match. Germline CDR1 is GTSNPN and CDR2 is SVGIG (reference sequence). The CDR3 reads CAWVKAGGTYNEQFF. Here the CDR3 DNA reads TGTGCCTGGGTTAAAGCGGGAGGGACCTACAATGAGCAGTTCTTC.

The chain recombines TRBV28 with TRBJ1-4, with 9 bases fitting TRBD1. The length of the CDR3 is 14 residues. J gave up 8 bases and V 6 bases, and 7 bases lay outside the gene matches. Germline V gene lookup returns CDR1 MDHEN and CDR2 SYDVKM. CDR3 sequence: CASSTGTGREKLFF. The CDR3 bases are TGTGCCAGCAGCACGGGGACAGGGCGAGAAAAACTGTTTTTT. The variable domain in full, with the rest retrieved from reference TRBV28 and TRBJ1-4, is DVKVTQSSRYLVKRTGEKVFLECVQDMDHENMFWYRQDPGLGLRLIYFSYDVKMKEKGDIPEGYSVSREKKERFSLILESASTNQTSMYLCASSTGTGREKLFFGSGTQLSVL.

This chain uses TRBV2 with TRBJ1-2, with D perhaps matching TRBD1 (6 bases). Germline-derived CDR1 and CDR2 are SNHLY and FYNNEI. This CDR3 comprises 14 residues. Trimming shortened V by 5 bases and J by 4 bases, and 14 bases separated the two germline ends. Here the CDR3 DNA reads TGTGCCAGCAGTCAAACACGGGACACCTATGGCTACACCTTC. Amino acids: CASSQTRDTYGYTF.

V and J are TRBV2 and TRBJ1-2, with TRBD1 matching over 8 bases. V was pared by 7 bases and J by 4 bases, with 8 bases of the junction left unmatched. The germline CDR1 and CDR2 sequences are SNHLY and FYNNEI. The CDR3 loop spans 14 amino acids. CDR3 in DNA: TGTGCCAGCACGGAGACAGGGGAGGGCTATGGCTACACCTTC. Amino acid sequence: CASTETGEGYGYTF.

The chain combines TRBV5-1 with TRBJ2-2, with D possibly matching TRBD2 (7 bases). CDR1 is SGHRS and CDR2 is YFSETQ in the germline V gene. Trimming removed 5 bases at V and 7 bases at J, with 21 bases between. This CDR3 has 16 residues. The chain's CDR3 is CASSPPSWGGHGELFF. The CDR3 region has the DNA TGCGCCAGCAGTCCCCCTTCCTGGGGGGGCCACGGGGAGCTGTTTTTT.

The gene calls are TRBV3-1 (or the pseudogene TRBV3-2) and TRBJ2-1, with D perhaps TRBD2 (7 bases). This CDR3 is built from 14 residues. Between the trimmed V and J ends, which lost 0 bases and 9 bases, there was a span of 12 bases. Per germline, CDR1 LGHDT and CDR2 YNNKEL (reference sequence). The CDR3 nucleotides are TGTGCCAGCAGCCAAGAAGTAGGGGGGGGTGAGCAGTTCTTC. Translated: CASSQEVGGGEQFF.